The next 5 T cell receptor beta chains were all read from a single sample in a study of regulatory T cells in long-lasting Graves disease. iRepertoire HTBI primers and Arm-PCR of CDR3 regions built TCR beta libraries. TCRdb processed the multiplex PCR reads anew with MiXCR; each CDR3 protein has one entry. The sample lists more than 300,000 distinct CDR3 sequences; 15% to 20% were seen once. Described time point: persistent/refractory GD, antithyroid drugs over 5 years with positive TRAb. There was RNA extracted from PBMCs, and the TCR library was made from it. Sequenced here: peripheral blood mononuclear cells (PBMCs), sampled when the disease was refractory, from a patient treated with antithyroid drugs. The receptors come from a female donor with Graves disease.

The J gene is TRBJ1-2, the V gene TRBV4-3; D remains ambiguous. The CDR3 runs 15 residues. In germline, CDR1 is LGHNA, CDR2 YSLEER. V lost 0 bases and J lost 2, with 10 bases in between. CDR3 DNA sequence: TGCGCCAGCAGCCAAGATACGGGAACAAACTATGGCTACACCTTC. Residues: CASSQDTGTNYGYTF.

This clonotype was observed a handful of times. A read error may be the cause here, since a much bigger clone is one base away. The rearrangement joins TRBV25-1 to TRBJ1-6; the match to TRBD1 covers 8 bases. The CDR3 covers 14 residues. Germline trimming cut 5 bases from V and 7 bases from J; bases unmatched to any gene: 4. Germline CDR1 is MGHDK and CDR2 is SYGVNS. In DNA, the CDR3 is TGTGCCAGCAGTCGGCCAGGGGGCAATTCACCCCTCCACTTT. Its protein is CASSRPGGNSPLHF. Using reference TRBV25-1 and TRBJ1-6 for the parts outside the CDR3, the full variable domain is EADIYQTPRYLVIGTGKKITLECSQTMGHDKMYWYQQDPGMELHLIHYSYGVNSTEKGDLSSESTVSRIRTEHFPLTLESARPSHTSQYLCASSRPGGNSPLHFGNGTRLTVT.

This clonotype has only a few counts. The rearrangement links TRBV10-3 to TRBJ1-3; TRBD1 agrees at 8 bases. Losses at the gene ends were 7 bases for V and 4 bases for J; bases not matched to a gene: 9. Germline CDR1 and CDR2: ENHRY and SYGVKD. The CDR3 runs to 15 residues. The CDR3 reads CAITREDRAGNTIYF. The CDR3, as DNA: TGTGCCATCACCCGAGAGGACAGGGCCGGAAACACCATATATTTT.

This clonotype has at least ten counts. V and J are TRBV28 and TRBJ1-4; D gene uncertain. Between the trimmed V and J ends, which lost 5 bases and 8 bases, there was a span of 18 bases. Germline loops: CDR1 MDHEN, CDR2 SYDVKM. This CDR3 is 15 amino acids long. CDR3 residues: CASSPRRNGWEKLFF. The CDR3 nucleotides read TGTGCCAGCAGTCCTCGACGTAACGGCTGGGAAAAACTGTTTTTT. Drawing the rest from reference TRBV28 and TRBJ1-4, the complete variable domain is DVKVTQSSRYLVKRTGEKVFLECVQDMDHENMFWYRQDPGLGLRLIYFSYDVKMKEKGDIPEGYSVSREKKERFSLILESASTNQTSMYLCASSPRRNGWEKLFFGSGTQLSVL.

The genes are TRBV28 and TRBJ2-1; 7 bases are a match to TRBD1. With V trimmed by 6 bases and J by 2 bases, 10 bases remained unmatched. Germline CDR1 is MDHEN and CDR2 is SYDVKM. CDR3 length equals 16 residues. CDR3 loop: CASSQNPGTAYNEQFF. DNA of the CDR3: TGTGCCAGCAGCCAAAACCCCGGGACAGCCTACAATGAGCAGTTCTTC.